This TCR beta chain was captured by sequencing in a study of T-cell reconstitution after alpha-beta-depleted transplantation in children. Unique molecular identifiers were used to barcode this TCRbeta library. TCRdb reanalysed the PCR reads using MiXCR and keeps one entry per CDR3 protein. The sample lists approximately 520,000 distinct CDR3 sequences, 32% occurring once. The table lists this clonotype with a few counts. The source was PBMCs from the stem cell graft donor, collected from the stem cell graft. The receptor was derived from a human donor who donated a stem cell graft to a child with aplastic anemia.

This CDR3 reads CASSLWGGSYEQYF. Here the CDR3 DNA reads TGTGCCAGCAGCTTATGGGGCGGAAGCTACGAGCAGTACTTC. The rearrangement links TRBV7-2 to TRBJ2-7; tentative D call: TRBD1 (5 bases). CDR1 is SGHTA and CDR2 is FQGNSA in the germline V gene. V lost 2 bases and J 3 bases, leaving 11 bases between the germline ends. This CDR3 has 14 amino acids.